The T cell receptor beta chain under discussion was sequenced for a study of T-cell memory formation after mild COVID-19. Germline values: CDR1 SGHTA, CDR2 FQGNSA. Trimming took off 4 bases at V and 5 bases at J, with 17 bases between the two ends. CDR3 length: 15 amino acids. 5'RACE with constant-segment primers built TCRalpha and TCRbeta cDNA libraries with UMIs. Using its own MiXCR run on the 5' RACE reads, TCRdb lists one record per CDR3 protein. The data show under 450,000 distinct CDR3 sequences, with under 25% seen just once and roughly a fifth held by the top ten. The sample holds a few counts of this clonotype.

The TCR sequence derives from a man aged 18 to 29 who had mild COVID-19 (a few samples of this study predate the infection). Cell type and time point are not known. The chain is built from TRBV7-2 and TRBJ1-1, with a tentative D call TRBD1 (5 bases). Sequencing input: PBMCs or a T cell subset sorted from them (not recorded which). The CDR3 coding sequence is TGTGCCAGCAGCTCCTCTCAGGGCCTGGTAACTGAAGCTTTCTTT. Amino acid sequence: CASSSSQGLVTEAFF. Together with reference TRBV7-2 and TRBJ1-1, the CDR3 gives the full variable domain: GAGVSQSPSNKVTEKGKDVELRCDPISGHTALYWYRQSLGQGLEFLIYFQGNSAPDKSGLPSDRFSAERTGGSVSTLTIQRTQQEDSAVYLCASSSSQGLVTEAFFGQGTRLTVV.